The entry that follows covers one TCR beta chain sequence. This entry belongs to a study of blood T cell repertoires in COVID-19. Study context: Samples taken during acute and convalescent COVID-19 were collected in the United States, Italy and Spain. Nucleic acid was either cDNA or gDNA, and it came from T cells, B-cell-depleted T cells, or PBMCs.

Between the trimmed V and J ends, which lost 10 bases and 7 bases, there was a span of 17 bases. The CDR3 contains 13 residues. CDR1 is MDHEN, CDR2 SYDVKM, per germline. Methods used by the authors: Reference gene primer amplification yielded estimated nucleated cell counts. Assay used: immunoSEQ multiplex PCR; TCRdb lists only in-frame clones, some missing. That table is the source of V, J and clone size, and D and trimming were worked out from the DNA. The sample lists 95,000 to 100,000 clones, about 88% occurring once. Input material: peripheral blood. The TCR originated in a woman aged 60-75 years with acute or convalescent COVID-19. The rearrangement joins TRBV28 to TRBJ1-3, with D possibly TRBD1 on 6 matching bases. This CDR3 is CATAGGALNTIYF. CDR3 nucleotide sequence: TGTGCCACCGCTGGGGGGGCCCTCAACACCATATATTTT.